Here is one TCR beta chain with its context. Relative to its sample, this clonotype is medium-sized (0.01 to 0.1%). There is no known antigen for this receptor. Per-base quality was not reported, and no clone a single base away is much larger than it. Taken from cysteine to phenylalanine, the CDR3 has 15 residues. Only the CDR3 DNA stays, 45 bases, in frame from base 1. Reading the germline V gene (reference sequence) gives CDR1 SGHAT and CDR2 FQDESV. Clipping removes 4 bases from V and 9 bases from J, with 12 as the unmatched junction base count. Ficoll-Paque density gradient centrifugation was the method used to isolate PBMCs. Sequencing instrument: Illumina NovaSeq 6000. TCRalpha and TCRbeta cDNA libraries were constructed by 5'RACE with constant-segment primers, with sample barcodes and unique molecular identifiers being introduced. RNA was extracted from every sample with Trizol reagent. The libraries were amplified in two PCR steps, and the second step added a second sample barcode and Illumina TruSeq adapters. The libraries were sequenced on an Illumina NovaSeq using 2 x 150 bp paired-end reads. Per the source publication's procedure: With migec v1.2.7, reads were demultiplexed and then collapsed into UMI-guided consensus sequences. Using mixcr v2.1.11, the UMI consensuses were aligned to TRA and TRB V and J templates and assembled into clonotypes. Expanded or contracted clonotypes were those called significant by both edgeR and NoisET, with noise models trained on biological replicates. For edgeR calls, the thresholds were a false discovery rate-adjusted p below 0.01 and a log2 fold-change of 1. As an exploratory analysis of dynamics, PCA with hierarchical clustering was applied to max-normalized trajectories of the 1000 most abundant clonotypes. The CD4 or CD8 phenotype of responding clones was assigned using the separately sequenced CD4+ and CD8+ repertoires. The public sequencing data were trimmed at Q25 with fastp and processed into clonotypes with MiXCR by TCRdb, which kept only in-frame beta chains. Identical CDR3 protein sequences are pooled into one entry, listed with their most common genes and DNA. TCRdb's processing, not the authors', yielded these V and J calls. The sample includes thousands of distinct CDR3 sequences, with around 25% observed a single time. Around 2.1% of the sample is taken by the ten largest.

These data belong to a study of T-cell memory formation after mild COVID-19 (dated by TCRdb to about 2021). Turning to the overall study: TCR sequence clusters from the two donors were found to be largely donor specific. Longitudinal TCRalpha and TCRbeta repertoire sequencing tracked T-cell clones expanding and contracting after mild COVID-19 in two donors. Two young, previously healthy adult volunteers made up the cohort, one male and one female.

What the study reported, not specific to this receptor: Some responding clones were found in pre-infection memory, which suggests that pre-existing cross-reactive memory T cells took part in the SARS-CoV-2 response. Only a couple of mild cases were covered in the study, and larger cohorts including severe cases with pre-infection samples were considered necessary. Contracting CD4+ clones turned up mainly in the CM and EM memory subsets, whereas EMRA was where CD8+ clones were enriched. The second-wave clones that peaked on day 37 were not confirmed to be SARS-CoV-2 specific. Clones that contracted from day 15 to 85 showed balanced CD4/CD8 phenotypes, whereas a second wave of clones that expanded from day 15 to 37 leaned towards CD4+.

The clonotype comes from an adult who had mild COVID-19 (a few samples of this study predate the infection). The sample titles of this study are shuffled in the database, so cell type and time point are left out. Rearrangement joined TRBV11-1 to TRBJ2-1, with TRBD2 matching 7 junction bases. The material sequenced was PBMCs or a T cell subset sorted from them (not recorded which). The CDR3: CASSWGGGGVSEQFF. In nucleotide form, the sequence is TGTGCCAGCAGCTGGGGTGGCGGGGGTGTGAGTGAGCAGTTCTTC.